This passage covers 19 T cell receptor beta chains from one sample sequenced in a study of breast tumors, draining lymph nodes, adjacent tissues. TCRdb re-derived calls from the multiplex PCR reads in MiXCR, one entry per CDR3 protein. The data contain 150,000 to 200,000 distinct CDR3 sequences, about 30% of them singletons. Samples came from axillary lymph nodes draining the breast cancer. Sequenced: axillary lymph node tissue. These receptors all come from a female donor with breast cancer. Some clones in this sample may be carry-over from other donors' samples.

For this clonotype: A much larger clone lies a single base off, so this may be a read error. J is TRBJ2-5 and V is TRBV13; 9 nucleotides agree with TRBD1. This CDR3 has 15 residues. Trimming at V came to 5 bases and at J to 3 bases, leaving 7 bases not matched to a gene. CDR1 is PRHDT, CDR2 FYEKMQ, per germline (reference sequence). CDR3 protein: CASSPHRDREETQYF. In nucleotides, the CDR3 is TGTGCCAGCAGCCCTCACCGGGACAGGGAAGAGACCCAGTACTTC.

As to this clonotype: Compared with germline, one end of the junction differs, possibly owing to a read error. The chain recombines TRBV5-4 with TRBJ2-1; D unclear. There are 15 residues in the CDR3. Germline CDR1 and CDR2: SGHNT and YYREEE (reference sequence). The CDR3 sequence: CASSSRDRPYNEQLF. DNA for the CDR3: TGTGCCAGCAGCTCGCGAGACCGACCGTACAATGAGCAGCTCTTC.

V gene TRBV19 combines with J gene TRBJ1-5; D ambiguous. The CDR3 extends over 15 amino acids. V was clipped by 7 bases and J by 3 bases, with 16 bases between them. The V gene's germline CDR1 is LNHDA and CDR2 SQIVND (reference sequence). As DNA, the CDR3 is TGTGCCAGTAACGCATGGGCAGCTTACAATCAGCCCCAGCATTTT. Protein sequence: CASNAWAAYNQPQHF. Supplemented by reference TRBV19 and TRBJ1-5, the full variable domain reads DGGITQSPKYLFRKEGQNVTLSCEQNLNHDAMYWYRQDPGQGLRLIYYSQIVNDFQKGDIAEGYSVSREKKESFPLTVTSAQKNPTAFYLCASNAWAAYNQPQHFGDGTRLSIL.

This clonotype was detected many times. The V and J genes are TRBV4-2 and TRBJ1-2; D ambiguous. Trimming left V 4 bases short and J 2 bases short, with 14 bases between. Germline V gene sequence: CDR1 LGHNA, CDR2 YNFKEQ. The CDR3 runs to 15 residues. The CDR3, as DNA: TGTGCCAGCAGCCGAGTGGAAACGGGGAACTATGGCTACACCTTC. Protein: CASSRVETGNYGYTF.

The genes are TRBV5-8 and TRBJ2-1; 8 nucleotides align to TRBD2. After removal of 4 bases from V and 8 bases from J, the junction contained 14 bases not matched to a gene. CDR3 length: 16 amino acids. Germline V gene lookup returns CDR1 SGHTS and CDR2 YDEGEE. CDR3 coding DNA: TGTGCCAGCAGCGTCCGAAAACCAGCGGGAGTGGATGAGCAGTTCTTC. This translates into CASSVRKPAGVDEQFF.

This clonotype occurred many times. V usage is TRBV12-3 or TRBV12-4 and J usage is TRBJ2-3; 8 nucleotides agree with TRBD2. J was trimmed by 2 bases and V by 6 bases; bases with no gene match: 7. The CDR3 totals 15 residues. CDR3 nucleotide sequence: TGTGCCAGCAGCCCAATAGCGGGGAACACAGATACGCAGTATTTT. This sequence encodes CASSPIAGNTDTQYF.

On this clonotype itself: A much more abundant neighbour one base away suggests this may be a read error. The gene calls are TRBV20-1 and TRBJ1-5; D may be TRBD1 (6 bases). The germline gives CDR1 DFQATT, CDR2 SNEGSKA (reference sequence). The CDR3 is 20 residues long. V lost 2 bases and J 0 bases, leaving 26 bases between the germline ends. The CDR3 DNA reads TGCAGTGCTAGACCTTCTGCCGGGCCCCAAGGGGGTTATAGCAATCAGCCCCAGCATTTT. It is translated as CSARPSAGPQGGYSNQPQHF.

About this clonotype itself: Given a much more abundant clone one base away, this may be a read error. The rearrangement joins TRBV12-5 to TRBJ2-7; TRBD1 agrees at 7 bases. The CDR3 runs 19 residues. V gave up 5 bases and J gave up 9 bases; unmatched junction bases: 28. Germline values: CDR1 LGHNT, CDR2 FRNRAP. CDR3 protein: CASGLTILTLDRTEWWQYF. The CDR3 coding sequence is TGTGCTAGTGGTCTCACCATCTTGACCCTGGACAGGACTGAATGGTGGCAGTACTTC.

In this sample, this clonotype turned up many times. DNA for the CDR3: TGTGCCAGTAGTATCCAGGAGGGGGAAAAACTGTTTTTT. This translates into CASSIQEGEKLFF. The chain has TRBV19 and TRBJ1-4; D is perhaps TRBD1 (5 bases). The ends were cut back, 3 bases at V and 8 bases at J, with 10 bases in the middle. CDR1 and CDR2 (germline): LNHDA, SQIVND (reference sequence). This CDR3 is 13 amino acids long.

The genes are TRBV20-1 and TRBJ1-2, with a tentative D call TRBD1 (6 bases). V lost 5 bases, J lost 6 bases, and 22 bases lay in between. The germline V gene encodes CDR1 DFQATT and CDR2 SNEGSKA (reference sequence). The CDR3 spans 15 residues. This CDR3 reads CSASSGRGAGNGYTF. The CDR3 coding sequence is TGCAGTGCTTCAAGCGGGAGGGGGGCCGGGAATGGCTACACCTTC.

This clonotype was counted ten times or more. The J gene is TRBJ1-2, the V gene TRBV20-1; D possibly corresponds to TRBD1 (6 bases). V was cut by 1 base and J by 8 bases, with 11 bases left in between. Germline V lookup: CDR1 DFQATT, CDR2 SNEGSKA (reference sequence). This CDR3 is built from 12 residues. In nucleotides, the CDR3 is TGCAGTGCTAGAGCGGGGACACGCGGCTACACCTTC. Amino acids: CSARAGTRGYTF.

This clonotype occurred many times. This chain connects TRBV20-1 to TRBJ2-7; 10 bases map to TRBD2. In germline, CDR1 is DFQATT, CDR2 SNEGSKA (reference sequence). The CDR3 is made up of 14 amino acids. V gave up 5 bases and J gave up 0 bases; unmatched junction bases: 4. CDR3 region: CSARGLADSYEQYF. In DNA form, the CDR3 reads TGCAGTGCTCGCGGACTAGCGGACTCCTACGAGCAGTACTTC.

The table lists this clonotype with a few counts. The chain employs TRBV3-1 and TRBJ2-5; D might be TRBD1 (6 bases). Germline loops: CDR1 LGHDT, CDR2 YNNKEL (reference sequence). V was pared by 2 bases and J by 2 bases, with 12 bases between. The CDR3 totals 15 residues. The CDR3 bases are TGTGCCAGCAGCCAACCTACCGGACAGCAAGAGACCCAGTACTTC. Protein: CASSQPTGQQETQYF.

Regarding this clonotype: A clone one base away is much larger, so this may be a read error. V usage is TRBV5-6 and J usage is TRBJ2-3, with 11 bases matching TRBD2. CDR3 length: 19 amino acids. V was clipped by 3 bases and J by 7 bases; unmatched bases: 19. Germline V lookup: CDR1 SGHDT, CDR2 YYEEEE. This CDR3 reads CASSSGAGGFLAGGHTQYF. CDR3 in DNA: TGTGCCAGCAGCTCCGGGGCAGGGGGCTTTCTAGCGGGAGGCCATACGCAGTATTTT.

This clonotype was recorded at least ten times. The rearrangement links TRBV19 to TRBJ1-3; 12 bases map to TRBD1. Trimming at V came to 8 bases and at J to 2 bases, leaving 13 bases not matched to a gene. The germline V gene encodes CDR1 LNHDA and CDR2 SQIVND (reference sequence). CDR3 length: 18 amino acids. CDR3 sequence reads: CASAEGQGARGPGNTIYF. The CDR3 nucleotides are TGTGCCAGTGCCGAGGGACAGGGGGCGCGAGGGCCTGGAAACACCATATATTTT.

The sample holds a few counts of this clonotype. The chain has TRBV27 and TRBJ2-2; 7 bases map to TRBD2. Germline loops: CDR1 MNHEY, CDR2 SMNVEV (reference sequence). The CDR3 spans 17 residues. J gave up 4 bases and V 0 bases, and 8 bases lay outside the gene matches. CDR3: CASSLSGGGGRTGELFF. DNA of the CDR3: TGTGCCAGCAGTTTATCGGGTGGGGGGGGTCGCACCGGGGAGCTGTTTTTT.

This clonotype showed up just a few times. The chain uses TRBV29-1 and TRBJ1-1, with D possibly matching TRBD1 (5 bases). The CDR3 has 15 amino acids. Germline loops: CDR1 SQVTM, CDR2 ANQGSEA. The V end was cut by 1 base, the J end by 3 bases, with 15 bases between. The CDR3 region has the DNA TGCAGCGTTGAAGGAGGTAGGGGAACCCACACTGAAGCTTTCTTT. It translates to CSVEGGRGTHTEAFF.

The V call is TRBV9, the J call TRBJ1-3; D may be TRBD1 (5 bases). The germline V gene has CDR1 SGDLS and CDR2 YYNGEE. This CDR3 spans 16 amino acids. The V and J ends lost 0 bases and 8 bases respectively, with 18 bases between them. CDR3 in DNA: TGTGCCAGCAGCGTAGCTCCGGGGGAGGATGGCTACACCATATATTTT. Translated, it gives CASSVAPGEDGYTIYF.

CDR3 sequence: CSASPGTAAREQYF. The CDR3 DNA follows: TGCAGTGCTTCCCCAGGGACGGCTGCTAGAGAGCAGTACTTC. This chain joins TRBV20-1 and TRBJ2-7; perhaps D is TRBD1 or TRBD2 (5 bases each). The CDR3 extends over 14 amino acids. Germline V gives CDR1 DFQATT, CDR2 SNEGSKA (reference sequence). Trimming took 5 bases from V and 7 from J, leaving 21 bases between them.